Each of the 6 T cell receptor beta chains below was sequenced from the same sample in a study of spatial heterogeneity in lung cancer. The time point denotes: sample taken at primary tumor resection. Extraction of whole RNA from tumor, nontumor lung or frozen PBMC preceded unsorted sequencing. MiXCR, applied by TCRdb to the 5' RACE reads, yields one record per CDR3 protein. The sample yields about 92,000 distinct CDR3 sequences, roughly 12% seen once. This specimen consisted of PBMCs, obtained at surgery. The receptor set was obtained from a male donor with early-stage non-small cell lung cancer.

The chain has TRBV9 and TRBJ2-7; TRBD1 aligns across 8 bases. CDR3 size: 14 residues. Germline lookup yields CDR1 SGDLS and CDR2 YYNGEE. The trim removed 0 bases at V and 5 bases at J, leaving 4 bases unmatched. CDR3 sequence (DNA): TGTGCCAGCAGCGTAGGGCAGGGGGCCCACGAGCAGTACTTC. It encodes CASSVGQGAHEQYF.

This clonotype occurred many times. The chain carries TRBV5-4 and TRBJ1-5; D is unclear. The CDR3 runs 12 residues. CDR1 and CDR2 from the germline V gene are SGHNT and YYREEE (reference sequence). The ends were cut back, 0 bases at V and 9 bases at J, with 7 bases in the middle. This CDR3 reads CASSLDRAPQHF. As DNA, the CDR3 is TGTGCCAGCAGCTTGGACCGGGCGCCCCAGCATTTT. The variable domain in full, completed from reference TRBV5-4 and TRBJ1-5, reads ETGVTQSPTHLIKTRGQQVTLRCSSQSGHNTVSWYQQALGQGPQFIFQYYREEENGRGNFPPRFSGLQFPNYSSELNVNALELDDSALYLCASSLDRAPQHFGDGTRLSIL.

CDR3 sequence reads: CAISESRQVTNYNEQFF. The DNA of the CDR3 is TGTGCCATCAGTGAGTCGCGGCAGGTCACAAATTACAATGAGCAGTTCTTC. The chain is built from TRBV10-3 and TRBJ2-1; D gene uncertain. The CDR3 is 17 amino acids. Deletions cut 0 bases from V and 4 bases from J, with 16 bases between. CDR1 is ENHRY, CDR2 SYGVKD, per germline.

The sample holds a few counts of this clonotype. The gene calls are TRBV28 and TRBJ2-7, with 8 nucleotides matching TRBD2. There are 14 residues in the CDR3. The V segment lost 5 bases and the J segment 5 bases; nucleotides outside the gene matches: 8. Germline CDR1 MDHEN, CDR2 SYDVKM. CDR3 sequence: CASSPPGGYHEQYF. CDR3 nucleotides: TGTGCCAGCAGTCCCCCGGGAGGGTACCACGAGCAGTACTTC.

V gene TRBV6-6 combines with J gene TRBJ1-3, with D maybe TRBD1 (5 bases). V was cut by 5 bases and J by 0 bases, with 8 bases left in between. Germline V gene lookup returns CDR1 MNHNY and CDR2 SVGAGI (reference sequence). The CDR3 totals 14 residues. CDR3 coding DNA: TGTGCCAGCAGTCGCGGGACCTCTGGAAACACCATATATTTT. Translation gives CASSRGTSGNTIYF.

The genes are TRBV7-2 and TRBJ2-5; unclear D gene. Germline CDR1 and CDR2: SGHTA and FQGNSA. The CDR3 totals 13 residues. With 3 bases removed from V and 4 bases from J, the gap between germline ends came to 9 bases. CDR3 in DNA: TGTGCCAGCAGCTTTGAGGCCCGAGAGACCCAGTACTTC. Translating gives CASSFEARETQYF.